The source of this TCR beta chain is a study of cytomegalovirus exposure and HLA in healthy donors. Overall study: Previous work identified 120 million or so unique TCR beta sequences from around 170 million T cells.

The PCR had 60 Vbeta and 13 Jbeta primers. This table comes from immunoSEQ multiplex PCR, and its TCRdb copy is limited to in-frame clones, with some not included. The data contain about 140,000 clones, about three quarters of them singletons. Broader study findings: The authors listed approximately 150 TCR beta chains as cytomegalovirus-associated. Sequencing likely produced, as an artifact, a cluster of highly shared sequence variants. A further, later analysis showed that HLA-associated TCR beta chains (compared with equally common others) were more clonally expanded.

Germline assignment: CDR1 MDHEN and CDR2 SYDVKM. V lost 3 bases, J lost 1 base, and 3 bases lay in between. CDR3 length equals 12 residues. Details on this clone: The target antigen is unknown. Other nucleotide sequences from this sample produce the same CDR3.

The V call is TRBV28, the J call TRBJ1-2, with unresolved D. Specimen: PBMCs. This TCR came from a woman between 25 and 40 years old in good health and CMV-seronegative. This CDR3 is CASSFSNYGYTF. The CDR3 coding sequence is TGTGCCAGCAGTTTCAGTAACTATGGCTACACCTTC.